This T cell receptor beta chain originates from a study of beta chain features in type 1 diabetes listed by TCRdb under 2018. As for the study more broadly: Patients and healthy donors did not differ in mean age, gender distribution, total cell number or subset yield. Across all samples, almost 110 million sorted cells were examined, and cell number per subset correlated strongly with RNA yield. The study compared the TCRB repertoires of sorted circulating CD4+ T cell subsets in recently diagnosed type 1 diabetes patients with those in matched healthy donors. Regulatory and stem cell-like memory subsets were isolated from only 8 patients and 8 healthy donors, whereas naive and central memory subsets came from all 30 or so donors. Study-wide findings and limitations: Sequencing cDNA rather than genomic DNA could over-represent highly expressing activated cells, although activation and CD3 levels did not differ between groups. Naive, central memory and regulatory TCRB repertoires appeared more similar among patients than among healthy donors. In all four CD4+ subsets, TCRB CDR3 length was moderately but significantly shorter in type 1 diabetes patients. Shorter templates might be favored by PCR, yet because patient and control samples were amplified and corrected together, any such skew would affect both groups equally. Only small numbers of individuals were included in the HLA sub-analyses, which left unresolved whether HLA type had any influence on TCRB rearrangement. Patients with type 1 diabetes made fewer insertions and deleted more nucleotides at VDJ recombination sites, implying thymic rearrangement abnormalities.

Note on this clone: The target of this receptor is not known. Base qualities are not recorded, but no much larger clone differs from it by a single base.

All of the isolated RNA was reverse transcribed with the High Capacity cDNA Reverse Transcription Kit, so expressed TCRB transcripts were sequenced. Naive, central memory and regulatory T cell samples underwent deep immunoSEQ sequencing, averaging roughly 3.3 million total reads per sample. Sorted cells were lysed in RLT buffer and RNA was extracted with DNase-treated RNeasy Micro or Mini kits, depending on cell number. To prevent cross-contamination, every cell subset was processed on its own, while patient and healthy donor samples were processed together. Using the immunoSEQ multiplex PCR, TCRB sequences were amplified from cDNA into 87-bp fragments spanning the CDR3 region. Amplicons were sequenced on the Illumina HiSeq platform. The paper's data handling went like this. Synthetic template baselines were used to correct PCR bias computationally, reads within Hamming distance 2 were collapsed, and singletons that could not be merged were discarded. Reads were aligned to IMGT to assign V, D and J genes, CDR3 length, and insertions or deletions at six rearrangement sites. Within each subset, clonotype counts were normalized to sorted cell number, and only after that were true diversity and Gini coefficients computed with the tcR R package. The overlap coefficient, calculated on TCRB nucleotide sequences, was used to measure repertoire sharing. As a proxy for the pre-selection repertoire, out-of-frame TCRB sequences from naive cells were analyzed. TCRdb took this table from immuneACCESS and kept in-frame rearrangements with V and J called. Such tables lack part of the clones; where checked against another copy, unresolved V genes explain under half of the gap, and the rest is unexplained. V and J calls and clone size follow that table, whereas D and trimming were derived from the DNA. The sample table records 850,000 to 900,000 clones; 15% to 20% of these occur just once. The top ten constitute 0.023% of the sample.

The V end gives up 2 bases and the J end 4 bases, leaving 7 bases in the junction not matched to a gene. The CDR3 starts with the cysteine, ends with the phenylalanine, and has 15 residues. Only the CDR3 portion is preserved as DNA: 45 bases, with reading frame beginning at the first base. From a lookup of the germline V gene, CDR1 and CDR2 are SGHDN and FVKESK. Each donor gave one peripheral blood draw, around 0.12 L on average, collected into heparinised tubes. Naive, central memory, regulatory and stem cell-like memory CD4+ T cells were sorted on a BD FACSAria II using a panel including CD45RO, CCR7, CD25, CD127, CD95 and CD27. A purity above 95% was achieved for all sorted populations. PBMCs were separated immediately by Lymphoprep density gradient centrifugation and were stained directly, without being cultured. So that batch effects would be minimized, each experiment stained and sorted samples in pairs, pairing one healthy donor with one patient.

The sequenced sample was naive CD4+ T cells from blood. The cell subset or site label for this specimen denotes: true naive CD4+ T cells. This TCR was recovered from a woman younger than 30 in good health. Recombination joined TRBV14 with TRBJ1-2; TRBD1 aligns with 7 central bases. The CDR3 region has the sequence CASSQKYPGGYGYTF. The nucleotides are TGTGCCAGCAGCCAAAAGTACCCAGGGGGCTATGGCTACACCTTC.